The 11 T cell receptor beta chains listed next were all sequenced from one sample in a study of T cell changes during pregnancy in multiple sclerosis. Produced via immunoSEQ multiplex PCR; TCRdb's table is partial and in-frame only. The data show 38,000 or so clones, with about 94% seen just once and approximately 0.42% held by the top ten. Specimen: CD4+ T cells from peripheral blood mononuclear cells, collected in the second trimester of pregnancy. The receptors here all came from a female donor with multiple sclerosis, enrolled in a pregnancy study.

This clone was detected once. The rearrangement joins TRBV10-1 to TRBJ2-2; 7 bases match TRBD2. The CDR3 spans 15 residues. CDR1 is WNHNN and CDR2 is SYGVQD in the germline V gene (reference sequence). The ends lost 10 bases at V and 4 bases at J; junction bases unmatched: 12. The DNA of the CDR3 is TGCGCCACCTCTCCGGGAGGCCCGGGCACCGGGGAGCTGTTTTTT. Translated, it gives CATSPGGPGTGELFF.

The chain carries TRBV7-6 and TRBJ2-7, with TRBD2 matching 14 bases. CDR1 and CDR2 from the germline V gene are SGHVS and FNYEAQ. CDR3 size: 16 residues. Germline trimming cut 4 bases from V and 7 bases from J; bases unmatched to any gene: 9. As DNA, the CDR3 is TGTGCCAGCAGCTCCCTTGGACTAGCGGGGGGAGTGGAGCAGTACTTC. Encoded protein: CASSSLGLAGGVEQYF.

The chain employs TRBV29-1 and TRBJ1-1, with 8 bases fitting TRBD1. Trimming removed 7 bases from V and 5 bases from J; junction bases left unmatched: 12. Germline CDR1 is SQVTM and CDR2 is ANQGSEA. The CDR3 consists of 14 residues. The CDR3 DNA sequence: TGCAGCGCCCGACCAGGGGGCGCAGGGACTGAAGCTTTCTTT. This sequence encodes CSARPGGAGTEAFF.

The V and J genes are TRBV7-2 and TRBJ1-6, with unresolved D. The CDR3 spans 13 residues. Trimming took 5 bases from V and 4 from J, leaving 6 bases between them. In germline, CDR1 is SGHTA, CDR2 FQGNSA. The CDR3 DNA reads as TGTGCCAGCAGCGCCGGTTATAATTCACCCCTCCACTTT. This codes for CASSAGYNSPLHF.

CDR3 region: CASSLSTVNEQFF. Here the CDR3 DNA reads TGTGCCAGCAGCCTCTCTACGGTCAATGAGCAGTTCTTC. V usage is TRBV11-2 and J usage is TRBJ2-1; no clear D. The CDR3 length is 13 residues. The germline V gene encodes CDR1 SGHAT and CDR2 FQNNGV. V shed 5 bases and J shed 6 bases, with 11 bases lying between them.

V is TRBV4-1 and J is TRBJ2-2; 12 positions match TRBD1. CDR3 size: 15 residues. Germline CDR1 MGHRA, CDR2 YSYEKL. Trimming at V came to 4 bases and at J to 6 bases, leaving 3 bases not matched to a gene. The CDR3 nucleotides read TGCGCCAGCAGCCGGGACAGGGGGCCGGCCGGGGAGCTGTTTTTT. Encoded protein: CASSRDRGPAGELFF.

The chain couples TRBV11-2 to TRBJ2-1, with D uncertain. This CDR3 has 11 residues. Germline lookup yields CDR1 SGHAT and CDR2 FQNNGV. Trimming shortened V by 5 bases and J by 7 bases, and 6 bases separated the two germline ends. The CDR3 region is CASSPLNEQFF. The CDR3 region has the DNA TGTGCCAGCAGCCCATTGAATGAGCAGTTCTTC. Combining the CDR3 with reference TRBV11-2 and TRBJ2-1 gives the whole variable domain EAGVAQSPRYKIIEKRQSVAFWCNPISGHATLYWYQQILGQGPKLLIQFQNNGVVDDSQLPKDRFSAERLKGVDSTLKIQPAKLEDSAVYLCASSPLNEQFFGPGTRLTVL.

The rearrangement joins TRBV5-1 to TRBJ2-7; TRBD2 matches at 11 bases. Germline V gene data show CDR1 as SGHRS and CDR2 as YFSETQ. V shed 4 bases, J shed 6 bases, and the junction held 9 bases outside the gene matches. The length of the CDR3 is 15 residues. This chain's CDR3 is CASSQIAGGPGEQYF. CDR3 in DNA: TGCGCCAGCAGCCAAATAGCGGGAGGGCCAGGCGAGCAGTACTTC.

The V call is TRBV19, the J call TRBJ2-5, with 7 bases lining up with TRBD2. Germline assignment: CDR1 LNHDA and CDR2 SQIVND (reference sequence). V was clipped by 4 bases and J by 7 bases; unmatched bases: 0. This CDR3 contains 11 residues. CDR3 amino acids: CASSSGGTQYF. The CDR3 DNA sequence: TGTGCCAGTAGTAGCGGGGGGACCCAGTACTTC.

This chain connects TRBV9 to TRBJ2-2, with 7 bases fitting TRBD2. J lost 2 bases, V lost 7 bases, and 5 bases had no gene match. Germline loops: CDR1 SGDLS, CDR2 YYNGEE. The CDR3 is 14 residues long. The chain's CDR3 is CASEGGANTGELFF. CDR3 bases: TGTGCCAGCGAGGGAGGGGCCAACACCGGGGAGCTGTTTTTT.

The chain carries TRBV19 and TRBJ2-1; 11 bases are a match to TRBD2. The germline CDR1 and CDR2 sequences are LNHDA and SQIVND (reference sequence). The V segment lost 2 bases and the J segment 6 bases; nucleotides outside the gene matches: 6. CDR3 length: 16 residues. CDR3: CASSISVLAGGNEQFF. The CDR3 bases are TGTGCCAGTAGTATATCGGTGCTAGCGGGAGGCAATGAGCAGTTCTTC.